The T cell receptor beta chain described here comes from a study of response to subunit inactivated influenza vaccine (dated by TCRdb to the late 2010s). Broadly, across the study: The study used deep quantitative T cell receptor repertoire profiling to track responses to a trivalent subunit inactivated influenza vaccine. What the research found in general, with its limitations: It was suggested by the authors that each seasonal influenza vaccination may recruit only a limited number of new T cells.

As regards this clonotype: Its antigen is not yet known. No base qualities exist here, and no much larger clone lies one base off it.

The protocol used for the library was RT-PCR. Sequencing took place on an Illumina HiSeq 2500. The raw public reads went through TCRdb reprocessing: fastp at Q25, MiXCR clone calling, in-frame beta chains kept. A single entry per CDR3 protein holds the most common genes and DNA from its merged rows. The sample table holds a few hundred thousand distinct CDR3 sequences, of which around 15% were seen once. Of the sample, around 10% is held by the ten largest clones. V and J lose 1 base and 6 bases, and a span of 9 bases separates them. The germline V gene (reference sequence) specifies DFQATT as CDR1 and SNEGSKA as CDR2. The CDR3 numbers 13 residues from cysteine through phenylalanine. Only CDR3 DNA is held: 39 bases, read in frame from base 1.

The receptor was derived from a man in his forties or fifties who received an inactivated influenza vaccine. Donor details come from another sample of the same person, matched by shared clones. The receptor chain draws on TRBV20-1 and TRBJ1-4; possibly the D gene is TRBD1, per 5 matching bases. Sequencing used PBMCs from blood, obtained 11 to 12 days after vaccination. The CDR3 protein sequence reads: CSARGSGHEKLFF. In nucleotides, the sequence is TGCAGTGCTAGAGGGTCAGGGCATGAAAAACTGTTTTTT.